Presented here are 18 T cell receptor beta chains from one specimen sequenced in a study of blood T cell repertoires in COVID-19. Assay: immunoSEQ multiplex PCR; the TCRdb copy retains only in-frame clones and omits some. The table includes roughly 80,000 clones, about 87% detected once. The sequenced material came from peripheral blood. These receptors all stem from an elderly woman with acute or convalescent COVID-19.

The chain carries TRBV11-2 and TRBJ2-1, with D perhaps TRBD2 (6 bases). Per germline, CDR1 SGHAT and CDR2 FQNNGV. V was pared by 0 bases and J by 4 bases, with 13 bases between. This CDR3 is 16 amino acids long. The CDR3 sequence: CASSLDSGVGYNEQFF. DNA for the CDR3: TGTGCCAGCAGCTTAGATTCGGGGGTAGGGTACAATGAGCAGTTCTTC.

The V and J genes are TRBV27 and TRBJ1-2; weak D call: TRBD1 (5 bases). The germline V and J ends were trimmed by 7 bases and 8 bases, with 17 bases remaining between them. The CDR3 runs to 13 residues. Looked up from germline, CDR1 is MNHEY and CDR2 is SMNVEV (reference sequence). This CDR3 reads CASTPAGGDGYTF. The CDR3 DNA is TGTGCCAGCACCCCCGCTGGGGGGGACGGCTACACCTTC.

The rearrangement joins TRBV5-1 to TRBJ2-3; 10 bases match TRBD1. The CDR3 runs 16 residues. With V trimmed by 0 bases and J by 0 bases, 1 base remained unmatched. The germline V gene encodes CDR1 SGHRS and CDR2 YFSETQ. This chain's CDR3 is CASSLGDRGSTDTQYF. The CDR3 DNA reads as TGCGCCAGCAGCTTGGGGGACAGGGGCAGCACAGATACGCAGTATTTT.

To note about this clone: Additional DNA sequences in this sample encode the identical CDR3. The chain combines TRBV5-1 with TRBJ2-7; 9 positions agree with TRBD1. Trimming at V came to 0 bases and at J to 2 bases, leaving 0 bases not matched to a gene. Germline CDR1 SGHRS, CDR2 YFSETQ. This CDR3 has 14 amino acids. The chain's CDR3 is CASSLGTGAYEQYF. The CDR3 DNA follows: TGCGCCAGCAGCTTGGGGACAGGGGCCTACGAGCAGTACTTC.

J is TRBJ1-6 and V is TRBV2, with TRBD1 as a possible D gene (5 bases). The CDR3 sequence is 13 residues long. The V and J ends lost 6 bases and 13 bases respectively, with 16 bases between them. Germline CDR1 is SNHLY and CDR2 is FYNNEI. The CDR3 is CASRETGVGPLHF. The CDR3 coding sequence is TGTGCCAGCAGGGAGACGGGGGTAGGGCCCCTCCACTTT.

This chain links TRBV18 with TRBJ1-4, with D tentatively TRBD1 (5 bases). Germline V CDR1 and CDR2: KGHSH, LQKENI. The CDR3 contains 14 residues. Trimming removed 5 bases at V and 4 bases at J, with 11 bases between. In DNA form, the CDR3 reads TGTGCCAGCTCATCCAGGGATATTAATGAAAAACTGTTTTTT. It codes for CASSSRDINEKLFF.

The CDR3 is CAWCPGGAGNYGYTF. DNA for the CDR3: TGTGCCTGGTGTCCGGGGGGCGCGGGTAACTATGGCTACACCTTC. This chain uses TRBV30 with TRBJ1-2, with a tentative D call TRBD1 (6 bases). CDR1 and CDR2 (germline): GTSNPN, SVGIG (reference sequence). There are 15 residues in the CDR3. V was trimmed by 5 bases and J by 1 base, leaving 17 bases between them.

The rearrangement joins TRBV5-1 to TRBJ2-5; 12 nucleotides match TRBD2. There are 15 residues in the CDR3. Germline assignment: CDR1 SGHRS and CDR2 YFSETQ. Unmatched junction bases numbered 2, after V lost 3 bases and J lost 2 bases. CDR3 DNA: TGCGCCAGCAGCTATGGGACTAGCGGGCAAGAGACCCAGTACTTC. Translated: CASSYGTSGQETQYF.

A single count supports this clone. V gene TRBV18 combines with J gene TRBJ2-1, with 11 bases lining up with TRBD1. The V gene end was trimmed by 0 bases and the J gene end by 4 bases; junction bases not matched to a gene: 2. CDR1 and CDR2 from the germline V gene are KGHSH and LQKENI. CDR3 length: 16 amino acids. CDR3 in DNA: TGTGCCAGCTCACCACCCGGGACAGGGGGATACAATGAGCAGTTCTTC. This gives the protein CASSPPGTGGYNEQFF.

This chain connects TRBV7-6 to TRBJ1-6; possible D gene TRBD1, 5 bases. The CDR3 extends over 15 amino acids. V lost 4 bases and J lost 8, with 15 bases in between. Germline-derived CDR1 and CDR2 are SGHVS and FNYEAQ. CDR3 region: CASSSTGGLDSPLHF. CDR3 sequence (DNA): TGTGCCAGCAGCTCCACCGGGGGGTTGGATTCACCCCTCCACTTT.

The chain couples TRBV30 to TRBJ1-2; D remains unclear. The CDR3 has 15 residues. V was trimmed by 0 bases and J by 7 bases, leaving 18 bases between them. Germline values: CDR1 GTSNPN, CDR2 SVGIG (reference sequence). The CDR3 DNA is TGTGCCTGGAGTGTAACCCAGGTGGGCATAGGTGGCTACACCTTC. This gives the protein CAWSVTQVGIGGYTF. Combining the CDR3 with reference TRBV30 and TRBJ1-2 gives the whole variable domain SQTIHQWPATLVQPVGSPLSLECTVEGTSNPNLYWYRQAAGRGLQLLFYSVGIGQISSEVPQNLSASRPQDRQFILSSKKLLLSDSGFYLCAWSVTQVGIGGYTFGSGTRLTVV.

This clone was counted a single time. This rearrangement joins TRBV19 to TRBJ1-5; 7 bases map to TRBD1. The CDR3 totals 13 residues. The trim removed 10 bases at V and 3 bases at J, leaving 6 bases unmatched. CDR1 and CDR2 (germline): LNHDA, SQIVND (reference sequence). In nucleotides, the CDR3 is TGTGCCACCGGGACAGCCTACAATCAGCCCCAGCATTTT. It yields the protein CATGTAYNQPQHF.

This clone came up a few times. The chain couples TRBV7-2 to TRBJ2-3; 10 bases align to TRBD2. V gave up 5 bases and J gave up 5 bases; unmatched junction bases: 7. The CDR3 has 15 amino acids. Germline V gene data show CDR1 as SGHTA and CDR2 as FQGNSA. The CDR3 loop is CASSRTSGAIDTQYF. CDR3 sequence (DNA): TGTGCCAGCAGCCGGACTAGCGGAGCGATAGATACGCAGTATTTT.

CDR3 sequence reads: CASSRSGTGNTEAFF. In nucleotides, the CDR3 is TGCGCCAGCAGCCGAAGCGGGACAGGGAACACTGAAGCTTTCTTT. The chain joins TRBV5-1 to TRBJ1-1; 8 bases match TRBD1. V was pared by 4 bases and J by 1 base, with 6 bases of the junction left unmatched. Germline CDR1 is SGHRS and CDR2 is YFSETQ. The CDR3 covers 15 residues.

The rearrangement joins TRBV24-1 to TRBJ2-1; D is unresolved. This CDR3 has 12 residues. The V gene lost 5 bases and the J gene lost 5 bases, with 6 bases spanning the gap. CDR1 is KGHDR, CDR2 SFDVKD, per germline. The CDR3 spells CATSGPNNEQFF. The CDR3, as DNA: TGTGCCACCAGTGGGCCGAACAATGAGCAGTTCTTC.

The chain joins TRBV15 to TRBJ1-3, with D hard to call. Germline V gives CDR1 LNHNV, CDR2 YYDKDF (reference sequence). Deletions cut 0 bases from V and 0 bases from J, with 6 bases between. There are 15 residues in the CDR3. The DNA of the CDR3 is TGTGCCACCAGCAGAGATAGCAGCTCTGGAAACACCATATATTTT. Protein sequence: CATSRDSSSGNTIYF. The full variable domain, its missing parts supplied by reference TRBV15 and TRBJ1-3, is DAMVIQNPRYQVTQFGKPVTLSCSQTLNHNVMYWYQQKSSQAPKLLFHYYDKDFNNEADTPDNFQSRRPNTSFCFLDIRSPGLGDTAMYLCATSRDSSSGNTIYFGEGSWLTVV.

The chain uses TRBV19 and TRBJ1-2, with D perhaps TRBD1 (6 bases). With 6 bases removed from V and 2 bases from J, the gap between germline ends came to 16 bases. Germline assignment: CDR1 LNHDA and CDR2 SQIVND (reference sequence). The CDR3 loop spans 15 amino acids. DNA for the CDR3: TGTGCCAGTAGCCTTAGGGGGAGAGGAAACTATGGCTACACCTTC. Translating gives CASSLRGRGNYGYTF.

V is TRBV30 and J is TRBJ1-3; the match to TRBD1 covers 8 bases. This CDR3 spans 13 amino acids. CDR1 GTSNPN and CDR2 SVGIG come from the germline V gene (reference sequence). Germline trimming cut 5 bases from V and 6 bases from J; bases unmatched to any gene: 6. CDR3 DNA: TGTGCCTGGGGTACAGGGGGAGCAAACACCATATATTTT. Translated, it gives CAWGTGGANTIYF.